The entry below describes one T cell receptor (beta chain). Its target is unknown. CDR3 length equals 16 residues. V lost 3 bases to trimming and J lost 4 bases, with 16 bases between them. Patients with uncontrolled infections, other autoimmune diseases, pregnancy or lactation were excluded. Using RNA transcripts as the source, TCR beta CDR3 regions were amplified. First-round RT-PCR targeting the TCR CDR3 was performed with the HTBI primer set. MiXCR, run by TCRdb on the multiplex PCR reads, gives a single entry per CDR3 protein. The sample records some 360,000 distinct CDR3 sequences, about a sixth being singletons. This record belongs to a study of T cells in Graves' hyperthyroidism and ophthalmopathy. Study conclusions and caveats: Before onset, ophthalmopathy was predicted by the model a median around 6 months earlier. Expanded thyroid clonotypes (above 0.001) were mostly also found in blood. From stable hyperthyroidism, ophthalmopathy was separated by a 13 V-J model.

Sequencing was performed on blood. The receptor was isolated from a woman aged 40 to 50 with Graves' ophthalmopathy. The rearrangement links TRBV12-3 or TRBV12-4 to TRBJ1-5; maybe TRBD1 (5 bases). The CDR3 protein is CASSFEHFEGNQPQHF. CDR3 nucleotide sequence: TGTGCCAGCAGTTTTGAACACTTCGAGGGGAATCAGCCCCAGCATTTT.